This T cell receptor (beta chain) was sequenced in a study of shared clonotypes between healthy human individuals. This CDR3 is 15 amino acids long. Per germline, CDR1 MNHNY and CDR2 SVGAGI (reference sequence). The V gene end was trimmed by 6 bases and the J gene end by 7 bases; junction bases not matched to a gene: 10. Assay used: immunoSEQ multiplex PCR; TCRdb lists only in-frame clones, some missing. The sample yields about 320,000 clones, over 75% seen once. The sequence was collected from a man younger than 30 in good health. The chain uses TRBV6-6 and TRBJ2-2, with TRBD1 identical over 8 bases. The material sequenced was memory CD8+ T cells sorted from blood. Subset here: CD45RO+ cells pooled with CCR7-negative TemRA cells. The CDR3, as DNA: TGTGCCAGCAGCCCGGACAGGGATTGGGACGGGGAGCTGTTTTTT. It is translated as CASSPDRDWDGELFF.